Each of the 15 T cell receptor beta chains below was sequenced from the same sample in a study of CD8 T cells in ankylosing spondylitis. The antigens these receptors bind are not known. Each CDR3 protein gets one entry after TCRdb re-called the 5' RACE reads with MiXCR. The sample shows about 200,000 distinct CDR3 sequences, about 7% of them seen only once. Overall study findings and caveats: Blood of patients with ankylosing spondylitis appeared to be characterized by a TCR beta motif of roughly eight highly homologous variants.

The specimen was blood, either unsorted or a sorted T cell fraction (not recorded which). These receptors came from a male donor with ankylosing spondylitis.

This clonotype has a handful of counts. V usage is TRBV19 and J usage is TRBJ1-1; 8 nucleotides match TRBD1. The CDR3 is 17 residues long. Trimming cost V 0 bases and J 3 bases; bases outside gene matches: 9. From germline, CDR1 is LNHDA and CDR2 SQIVND (reference sequence). This CDR3 reads CASSIDPGQEGYTEAFF. The CDR3 region has the DNA TGTGCCAGTAGTATAGATCCGGGACAGGAAGGGTACACTGAAGCTTTCTTT.

This clonotype appeared many times. The chain has TRBV9 and TRBJ2-2, with TRBD2 identical over 10 bases. CDR1 is SGDLS, CDR2 YYNGEE, per germline. The trim removed 0 bases at V and 9 bases at J, leaving 8 bases unmatched. The CDR3 consists of 16 residues. CDR3 loop: CASSVAAGGLKRELFF. DNA for the CDR3: TGTGCCAGCAGCGTAGCAGCGGGGGGGCTTAAGAGGGAGCTGTTTTTT.

Many counts were recorded for this clonotype. J is TRBJ2-7 and V is TRBV2; D is perhaps TRBD1 or TRBD2 (5 bases each). The CDR3 length is 15 residues. With 2 bases removed from V and 2 bases from J, the gap between germline ends came to 13 bases. Germline values: CDR1 SNHLY, CDR2 FYNNEI. The CDR3 spells CASSESGGRPYEQYF. The CDR3 DNA sequence: TGTGCCAGCAGTGAAAGTGGGGGAAGGCCCTACGAGCAGTACTTC.

This clonotype was picked up a small number of times. The J gene is TRBJ2-7, the V gene TRBV14; D is unclear. Trimming removed 6 bases at V and 1 base at J, with 16 bases between. CDR1 is SGHDN, CDR2 FVKESK, per germline. This CDR3 is built from 15 residues. This chain's CDR3 is CASSPLEDGSYEQYF. The CDR3 region has the DNA TGTGCCAGCAGTCCCCTAGAGGATGGGTCCTACGAGCAGTACTTC.

This clonotype turned up a few times. The CDR3 region is CASSRSPGLSEQYF. The CDR3 region has the DNA TGTGCCAGCAGTCGATCTCCGGGGTTGAGCGAGCAGTACTTC. The chain joins TRBV6-1 to TRBJ2-7, with D perhaps TRBD2 (5 bases). Trimming took 5 bases from V and 6 from J, leaving 17 bases between them. In germline, CDR1 is MNHNS, CDR2 SASEGT. The CDR3 contains 14 residues.

This clonotype came up many times. The CDR3 loop reads CASSLITSRALNTEAFF. The CDR3 DNA is TGCGCCAGCAGCCTTATTACGTCCAGGGCGCTGAACACTGAAGCTTTCTTT. This chain uses TRBV5-1 with TRBJ1-1; weak D call: TRBD1 (5 bases). In germline, CDR1 is SGHRS, CDR2 YFSETQ. The CDR3 extends over 17 amino acids. V lost 4 bases to trimming and J lost 0 bases, with 19 bases between them.

There are a few counts of this clonotype. The J gene is TRBJ1-1, the V gene TRBV27; D perhaps matches TRBD1 (6 bases). The CDR3 spans 14 residues. CDR1 and CDR2 (germline): MNHEY, SMNVEV (reference sequence). Trimming left V 3 bases short and J 4 bases short, with 12 bases between. In DNA, the CDR3 is TGTGCCAGCAGTTTCACAGGGTCGGGCACTGAAGCTTTCTTT. It yields the protein CASSFTGSGTEAFF.

This clonotype has ten or more counts. The rearrangement links TRBV4-3 to TRBJ1-1, with a tentative D call TRBD1 (6 bases). V was trimmed by 0 bases and J by 0 bases, leaving 14 bases between them. Per the germline V gene, CDR1 is LGHNA and CDR2 is YSLEER. This CDR3 spans 17 amino acids. The CDR3, as DNA: TGCGCCAGCAGCCAAGATAGGACAGCTTTCCTGAACACTGAAGCTTTCTTT. Encoded protein: CASSQDRTAFLNTEAFF.

In this sample, this clonotype turned up many times. The DNA of the CDR3 is TGCGCCAGCAGCCAAGCTGCACAGCGTTGGGAAAAACTGTTTTTT. It encodes CASSQAAQRWEKLFF. V is TRBV4-1 and J is TRBJ1-4; D gene uncertain. This CDR3 spans 15 amino acids. Germline V lookup: CDR1 MGHRA, CDR2 YSYEKL. V lost 1 base to trimming and J lost 8 bases, with 14 bases between them.

This clonotype occurred a few times. The V gene is TRBV28, the J gene TRBJ1-5; 9 positions match TRBD1. J was trimmed by 7 bases and V by 10 bases; bases with no gene match: 8. The germline V gene has CDR1 MDHEN and CDR2 SYDVKM. This CDR3 contains 13 residues. The CDR3 region is CATGQGRGQPQHF. The DNA for the CDR3 is TGTGCCACCGGACAGGGGAGGGGGCAGCCCCAGCATTTT.

A few counts support this clonotype. V is TRBV18 and J is TRBJ1-1, with 7 bases identical to TRBD1. Trimming at V came to 0 bases and at J to 1 base, leaving 8 bases not matched to a gene. Germline CDR1 reads KGHSH; CDR2 reads LQKENI. CDR3 length: 17 residues. The CDR3 DNA follows: TGTGCCAGCTCACCACCATTTCCTTGGGACAGGAACACTGAAGCTTTCTTT. Residues: CASSPPFPWDRNTEAFF.

This sequence joins TRBV4-1 and TRBJ2-1; TRBD2 is a possible D gene (7 bases). V was cut by 2 bases and J by 7 bases, with 15 bases left in between. The CDR3 spans 15 residues. Per the germline V gene, CDR1 is MGHRA and CDR2 is YSYEKL. CDR3 protein: CASSQRGGLNNEQFF. CDR3 sequence (DNA): TGCGCCAGCAGCCAAAGGGGGGGACTAAATAATGAGCAGTTCTTC.

This chain uses TRBV9 with TRBJ2-1; a weak D match, TRBD1 (6 bases). Trimming pared 0 bases from V and 15 bases from J, leaving 19 bases between. The germline V gene has CDR1 SGDLS and CDR2 YYNGEE. The CDR3 is 14 residues long. The CDR3 loop reads CASSVEGTPGKGFF. CDR3 sequence (DNA): TGTGCCAGCAGCGTAGAGGGGACACCAGGAAAGGGGTTCTTC. The entire variable domain, with the rest obtained from reference TRBV9 and TRBJ2-1, is as follows: DSGVTQTPKHLITATGQRVTLRCSPRSGDLSVYWYQQSLDQGLQFLIQYYNGEERAKGNILERFSAQQFPDLHSELNLSSLELGDSALYFCASSVEGTPGKGFFGPGTRLTVL.

This clonotype has only a few counts. The chain recombines TRBV5-5 with TRBJ2-5; either TRBD1 or TRBD2 may fit D (5 bases each). Trimming cost V 3 bases and J 5 bases, with 14 bases left between them. CDR3 length: 14 amino acids. Germline CDR1 reads SGHKS; CDR2 reads YYEKEE (reference sequence). CDR3 sequence: CASSWDPMGETQYF. DNA for the CDR3: TGTGCCAGCAGCTGGGACCCGATGGGGGAGACCCAGTACTTC.

The table lists this clonotype with many counts. The chain joins TRBV4-3 to TRBJ2-7; D might be TRBD2 (6 bases). CDR1 is LGHNA, CDR2 YSLEER, per germline. The length of the CDR3 is 14 residues. V was clipped by 0 bases and J by 6 bases, with 12 bases between them. The CDR3 bases are TGCGCCAGCAGCCAAGATTACCGGGGGACCGAGCAGTACTTC. Encoded protein: CASSQDYRGTEQYF.